The clone carrying this TCR beta chain was detected ten times or more. The antigen remains unidentified. These data are taken from a study of identical twins. Unique molecular identifiers were present on cDNA, and template switching added a universal primer site. Using its own MiXCR run on the 5' RACE reads, TCRdb lists one record per CDR3 protein. Among 250,000 to 350,000 distinct CDR3 sequences, nearly 9.5% were seen once, and the ten largest hold about 7.1%. After removal of 3 bases from V and 2 bases from J, the junction contained 4 bases not matched to a gene. The CDR3 sequence is 15 residues long. Study conclusions and caveats: Insertions were reduced in abundant cord blood beta clonotypes but not in memory repertoires. An excess of low generation probability was shown by twin-shared out-of-frame alpha sequences.

All donors were healthy Caucasians. The same sample was also used in a study of yellow fever vaccine responses in identical twins.

This chain connects TRBV12-3 or TRBV12-4 to TRBJ2-1, with TRBD2 matching over 7 bases. The receptor was isolated from a woman between 18 and 29 years old in good health. Sequenced material: CD8+ T cells sorted from blood. The CDR3: CASSFAGEAYNEQFF. The CDR3 DNA is TGTGCCAGCAGTTTTGCGGGAGAGGCCTACAATGAGCAGTTCTTC.